These 25 T cell receptor beta chains were all obtained from the same sample, sequenced in a study of cytomegalovirus exposure and HLA in healthy donors. TCRdb keeps only in-frame clones here, not all; method: immunoSEQ multiplex PCR. The sample shows around 250,000 clones, around 87% of them seen only once. The material sequenced was PBMCs. The receptors shown here come from a woman aged 18-29 years in good health and CMV-seronegative.

V is TRBV5-4 and J is TRBJ2-7; 12 positions agree with TRBD1. CDR1 and CDR2 (germline): SGHNT, YYREEE (reference sequence). This CDR3 is 19 amino acids long. V lost 0 bases to trimming and J lost 2 bases; unmatched junction nucleotides: 12. The CDR3 region is CASSLGEGTGGFYPYEQYF. CDR3 nucleotides: TGTGCCAGCAGCTTGGGTGAAGGGACAGGGGGCTTTTACCCCTACGAGCAGTACTTC.

The chain links TRBV7-6 to TRBJ2-3; tentative D call: TRBD1 (6 bases). The CDR3 spans 17 residues. Germline loops: CDR1 SGHVS, CDR2 FNYEAQ. V lost 0 bases and J lost 2, with 15 bases in between. The CDR3 here is CASSLAQGWANTDTQYF. The CDR3 DNA reads as TGTGCCAGCAGCTTAGCGCAGGGGTGGGCAAACACAGATACGCAGTATTTT.

V and J are TRBV7-6 and TRBJ2-1, with 12 bases identical to TRBD2. Germline trimming cut 2 bases from V and 1 base from J; bases unmatched to any gene: 6. This CDR3 has 18 residues. Germline-derived CDR1 and CDR2 are SGHVS and FNYEAQ. This CDR3 is CASSLLASGGASYNEQFF. The CDR3 region has the DNA TGTGCCAGCAGCTTATTGGCTAGCGGGGGGGCATCCTACAATGAGCAGTTCTTC.

The chain joins TRBV28 to TRBJ1-2; 7 bases line up with TRBD1. The V gene's germline CDR1 is MDHEN and CDR2 SYDVKM. The CDR3 length is 15 residues. J was trimmed by 2 bases and V by 2 bases; bases with no gene match: 5. CDR3 nucleotide sequence: TGTGCCAGCAGTTTAGGGACAGAGTTAAACTATGGCTACACCTTC. It encodes CASSLGTELNYGYTF.

The chain recombines TRBV5-4 with TRBJ1-6; 7 nucleotides line up with TRBD1. V shed 7 bases and J 9 bases; nucleotides not matched to a gene: 7. The CDR3 extends over 13 amino acids. From germline, CDR1 is SGHNT and CDR2 YYREEE (reference sequence). In DNA form, the CDR3 reads TGTGCCAGCTGGGAAGCAGGGGGTTCACCCCTCCACTTT. Amino acids: CASWEAGGSPLHF.

This rearrangement joins TRBV28 to TRBJ2-7; TRBD1 agrees at 11 bases. V dropped 4 bases and J dropped 0; count of bases not matched to a gene: 5. CDR1 MDHEN and CDR2 SYDVKM come from the germline V gene. CDR3 length: 16 residues. CDR3 region: CASSYRDRGSSYEQYV. The CDR3 bases are TGTGCCAGCAGTTACCGGGACAGGGGGTCCTCCTACGAGCAGTACGTC.

V usage is TRBV4-1 and J usage is TRBJ2-2; TRBD1 matches 12 bases. The CDR3 sequence is 17 residues long. CDR1 and CDR2 from the germline V gene are MGHRA and YSYEKL. Trimming at V came to 0 bases and at J to 8 bases, leaving 7 bases not matched to a gene. CDR3 in amino acids: CASSQDGTGGYDGELFF. The CDR3 DNA follows: TGCGCCAGCAGCCAAGATGGGACAGGGGGCTACGATGGGGAGCTGTTTTTT.

This clone has only one observation. V and J are TRBV4-2 and TRBJ2-1; weak D call: TRBD2 (5 bases). The germline V gene has CDR1 LGHNA and CDR2 YNFKEQ. The CDR3 totals 15 residues. Trimming shortened V by 0 bases and J by 1 base, and 7 bases separated the two germline ends. In nucleotides, the CDR3 is TGTGCCAGCAGCCAAGACCCGGGATCCTACAATGAGCAGTTCTTC. Its translation: CASSQDPGSYNEQFF.

The chain employs TRBV6-1 and TRBJ2-1; tentative D call: TRBD2 (5 bases). The CDR3 covers 14 residues. Germline V CDR1 and CDR2: MNHNS, SASEGT. Trimming stripped 1 base from V and 10 bases from J, with 14 bases between. CDR3: CASSEGRVTMEQFF. The CDR3 DNA reads as TGTGCCAGCAGTGAAGGGCGGGTAACAATGGAGCAGTTCTTC.

A note on this clone: Other DNA sequences in this specimen translate into the identical CDR3. The J gene is TRBJ2-5, the V gene TRBV5-1; 8 bases are a match to TRBD1. V dropped 0 bases and J dropped 4; count of bases not matched to a gene: 2. The germline gives CDR1 SGHRS, CDR2 YFSETQ. This CDR3 has 14 amino acids. For the CDR3, the DNA is TGCGCCAGCAGCTTGGGAACAGGGGGAGAGACCCAGTACTTC. This translates into CASSLGTGGETQYF.

The chain links TRBV28 to TRBJ1-4, with no clear D. CDR1 is MDHEN and CDR2 is SYDVKM in the germline V gene. CDR3 size: 17 residues. V was trimmed by 5 bases and J by 0 bases, leaving 16 bases between them. The CDR3 sequence is CASSPSYLGATNEKLFF. In nucleotides, the CDR3 is TGTGCCAGCAGTCCCTCCTATCTGGGAGCAACTAATGAAAAACTGTTTTTT.

The J gene is TRBJ2-3, the V gene TRBV11-3; 9 bases agree with TRBD1. V shed 1 base, J shed 1 base, and the junction held 6 bases outside the gene matches. This CDR3 region has 17 residues. The germline V gene encodes CDR1 SGHNT and CDR2 YENEEA. The CDR3 DNA sequence: TGTGCCAGCAGCTTAGGGAGGACAGGGGCCCGCACAGATACGCAGTATTTT. This codes for CASSLGRTGARTDTQYF. The full variable domain, its missing parts supplied by reference TRBV11-3 and TRBJ2-3, is EAGVVQSPRYKIIEKKQPVAFWCNPISGHNTLYWYLQNLGQGPELLIRYENEEAVDDSQLPKDRFSAERLKGVDSTLKIQPAELGDSAVYLCASSLGRTGARTDTQYFGPGTRLTVL.

The chain combines TRBV28 with TRBJ1-5; D unresolved. The CDR3 extends over 13 amino acids. Germline lookup yields CDR1 MDHEN and CDR2 SYDVKM. Trimming stripped 6 bases from V and 3 bases from J, with 9 bases between. Here the CDR3 reads CASSPRINQPQHF. CDR3 DNA: TGTGCCAGCAGCCCCAGAATCAATCAGCCCCAGCATTTT.

The genes are TRBV27 and TRBJ1-2; tentatively, D is TRBD1 (5 bases). V shed 7 bases and J shed 4 bases, with 19 bases lying between them. The CDR3 totals 15 residues. CDR1 and CDR2 (germline): MNHEY, SMNVEV (reference sequence). CDR3 in DNA: TGTGCCAGCACCCCCCTGGTGGGGGGGGTCTATGGCTACACCTTC. Translating it yields CASTPLVGGVYGYTF.

V usage is TRBV27 and J usage is TRBJ1-1, with a weak D call TRBD1 (5 bases). Germline lookup yields CDR1 MNHEY and CDR2 SMNVEV (reference sequence). Between the trimmed V and J ends, which lost 3 bases and 0 bases, there was a span of 8 bases. There are 14 residues in the CDR3. CDR3 DNA: TGTGCCAGCAGTTTCCAGGGTATGAACACTGAAGCTTTCTTT. Its translation is CASSFQGMNTEAFF.

This clone showed up just once. This same CDR3 is encoded by further DNA sequences in the sample. The chain links TRBV5-1 to TRBJ2-1; weak D call: TRBD2 (6 bases). V lost 0 bases to trimming and J lost 10 bases, with 8 bases between them. There are 12 residues in the CDR3. Germline V gives CDR1 SGHRS, CDR2 YFSETQ. In nucleotides, the CDR3 is TGCGCCAGCAGCTTGGGTGGGGGGGAGCAGTTCTTC. It is translated as CASSLGGGEQFF. The complete variable domain, with remaining parts taken from reference TRBV5-1 and TRBJ2-1, reads KAGVTQTPRYLIKTRGQQVTLSCSPISGHRSVSWYQQTPGQGLQFLFEYFSETQRNKGNFPGRFSGRQFSNSRSEMNVSTLELGDSALYLCASSLGGGEQFFGPGTRLTVL.

The chain joins TRBV19 to TRBJ2-3; TRBD2 matches 10 bases. The CDR3 covers 15 residues. CDR1 is LNHDA, CDR2 SQIVND, per germline (reference sequence). The V segment lost 7 bases and the J segment 4 bases; nucleotides outside the gene matches: 8. The CDR3 coding sequence is TGTGCCAGTACCCTTAGCGGGGGGCCAGCAGATACGCAGTATTTT. Protein: CASTLSGGPADTQYF.

The J gene is TRBJ2-1, the V gene TRBV20-1, with D perhaps TRBD2 (5 bases). Deletions cut 3 bases from V and 5 bases from J, with 5 bases between. Germline V gene sequence: CDR1 DFQATT, CDR2 SNEGSKA (reference sequence). The CDR3 length is 11 residues. The CDR3 reads CSASGNNEQFF. The CDR3 DNA sequence: TGCAGTGCTAGCGGGAACAATGAGCAGTTCTTC.

V is TRBV19 and J is TRBJ2-1; 11 bases align to TRBD1. The germline gives CDR1 LNHDA, CDR2 SQIVND (reference sequence). J was trimmed by 6 bases and V by 3 bases; bases with no gene match: 4. This CDR3 is 15 amino acids long. The chain's CDR3 is CASSIPGQGGNEQFF. CDR3 sequence (DNA): TGTGCCAGTAGTATTCCGGGACAGGGGGGCAATGAGCAGTTCTTC.

The chain joins TRBV10-3 to TRBJ2-3; D call uncertain. There are 12 residues in the CDR3. Trimming took off 0 bases at V and 6 bases at J, with 4 bases between the two ends. Germline-derived CDR1 and CDR2 are ENHRY and SYGVKD. The chain's CDR3 is CAISESADTQYF. DNA for the CDR3: TGTGCCATCAGTGAGTCCGCGGATACGCAGTATTTT.

This clone was counted only a few times. V usage is TRBV9 and J usage is TRBJ2-2; unclear D gene. The CDR3 runs to 12 residues. The V end lost 2 bases, the J end lost 4 bases, and 3 bases lay between the germline ends. Germline V gene lookup returns CDR1 SGDLS and CDR2 YYNGEE. CDR3: CASSVSTGELFF. The CDR3 nucleotides are TGTGCCAGCAGCGTTAGCACCGGGGAGCTGTTTTTT.

A note on this clone: At one of its ends the junction is not consistent with the germline gene, which may arise from a read error. The chain recombines TRBV13 with TRBJ1-6; TRBD1 is a possible D gene (6 bases). CDR3 length: 15 amino acids. Germline V gene lookup returns CDR1 PRHDT and CDR2 FYEKMQ (reference sequence). The DNA for the CDR3 is TGTGCCAGCAGCTTGGGCGCAGGGGATAACTCACCCCTCCACTTT. Protein sequence: CASSLGAGDNSPLHF.

This clone was counted once. This chain joins TRBV28 and TRBJ1-5; 10 nucleotides agree with TRBD1. The CDR3 is 16 amino acids. V was pared by 6 bases and J by 3 bases, with 8 bases of the junction left unmatched. Germline V gene sequence: CDR1 MDHEN, CDR2 SYDVKM. The CDR3 coding sequence is TGTGCCAGCAGATTCAGGGGACAGGGGCTCAATCAGCCCCAGCATTTT. Amino acids: CASRFRGQGLNQPQHF.

This clone was seen just once. The V gene is TRBV28, the J gene TRBJ2-7; possible D gene TRBD2, 6 bases. Between the trimmed V and J ends, which lost 7 bases and 1 base, there was a span of 20 bases. Germline V lookup: CDR1 MDHEN, CDR2 SYDVKM. The CDR3 spans 16 residues. The CDR3 bases are TGTGCCAGCAACTCACCGGGAGACCAGGGATCCTACGAGCAGTACGTC. As protein: CASNSPGDQGSYEQYV.

The chain combines TRBV9 with TRBJ2-1, with D maybe TRBD2 (5 bases). The V gene's germline CDR1 is SGDLS and CDR2 YYNGEE. V shed 4 bases and J shed 5 bases, with 19 bases lying between them. This CDR3 has 16 residues. In DNA form, the CDR3 reads TGTGCCAGCAGCCTCCTAGGGAGCGAGGAGGACAATGAGCAGTTCTTC. Protein sequence: CASSLLGSEEDNEQFF.